This T cell receptor beta chain was recorded in a study of tumor-infiltrating lymphocytes in primary liver carcinoma. Starting from 500 ng of total RNA, TCR beta cDNA was produced with a primer in the constant region. TCR beta libraries came from three nested multiplex PCR rounds using slightly modified ARM-PCR. Each of the first two PCR rounds ran approximately 10 cycles with TRBV1-TRBV30 forward and C-beta reverse primers. TCRdb fed the multiplex PCR reads into MiXCR, producing one record per CDR3 protein. The repertoire holds 300,000 to 350,000 distinct CDR3 sequences, about 61% seen once, with 6.5% in the top ten. Looked up from germline, CDR1 is MGHRA and CDR2 is YSYEKL. This CDR3 spans 15 amino acids. The V gene lost 0 bases and the J gene lost 5 bases, with 14 bases spanning the gap. This clonotype has at least ten counts. Extraction also yielded germline DNA, while blood RNA was obtained from unsorted whole blood.

The source of this sequence is a man in his forties or fifties with primary liver carcinoma and hepatitis B virus infection. The chain combines TRBV4-1 with TRBJ2-7, with a possible D match to TRBD1 (5 bases). Source material: peripheral blood. For the CDR3, the DNA is TGCGCCAGCAGCCAAGAAGGCAGGGCGAACGACGAGCAGTACTTC. Encoded protein: CASSQEGRANDEQYF.